The source of this T cell receptor beta chain is a study of T cell responses to AZD1222 COVID-19 vaccine. Findings and caveats of the study: After the peak T cell response, and only then, were repertoires sampled. As reported, nearly half of all spike-specific TCRs target variant regions that are unmutated. Compared with day 0, the breadth and depth of the Spike-specific TCR repertoire rose significantly after two doses of AZD1222.

Between the trimmed V and J ends, which lost 5 bases and 4 bases, there was a span of 17 bases. This CDR3 is built from 16 residues. CDR1 is SEHNR and CDR2 is FQNEAQ in the germline V gene (reference sequence). For this clone: Its antigen remains unknown.

This table comes from immunoSEQ multiplex PCR, and its TCRdb copy is limited to in-frame clones, with some not included. The sample lists roughly 170,000 clones; around 88% were seen once. V usage is TRBV7-9 and J usage is TRBJ1-4, with unresolved D. The sequencing here drew on peripheral blood, taken on day 0 of AZD1222 vaccination. The source is an adult in good health. The CDR3 spells CASSPRVGKRNEKLFF. The CDR3 DNA follows: TGTGCCAGCAGCCCCCGGGTCGGCAAGCGTAATGAAAAACTGTTTTTT.